This passage covers 13 T cell receptor beta chains from one sample sequenced in a study of T cells in localized non-small cell lung cancer. Only in-frame clones appear in the TCRdb table, and some are missing; sequencing was by immunoSEQ multiplex PCR. The sample yields 3,500 to 5,500 clones, roughly 28% seen once. Sequenced here: lung tumor tissue, sampled before any cancer treatment. Receptors were obtained from a man between 40 and 75 years old with stage III squamous cell lung carcinoma.

The V call is TRBV10-1, the J call TRBJ2-3; D may be TRBD1 (5 bases). The CDR3 spans 14 residues. Germline values: CDR1 WNHNN, CDR2 SYGVQD (reference sequence). The germline V and J ends were trimmed by 5 bases and 2 bases, with 11 bases remaining between them. The CDR3 is CASSQGPVTDTQYF. The CDR3 nucleotides read TGCGCCAGCAGTCAGGGTCCTGTCACAGATACGCAGTATTTT.

This clone was found a few times. J is TRBJ1-3 and V is TRBV19; D not resolved. The CDR3 runs 12 residues. V lost 11 bases and J lost 0, with 8 bases in between. Germline V gene data show CDR1 as LNHDA and CDR2 as SQIVND (reference sequence). The DNA of the CDR3 is TGTGCCGTCCGGAGCTCTGGAAACACCATATATTTT. Protein: CAVRSSGNTIYF.

The CDR3 protein is CASSQPTSGGDTQYF. DNA for the CDR3: TGTGCCAGCAGCCAACCGACTAGCGGGGGTGATACGCAGTATTTT. The V and J genes are TRBV14 and TRBJ2-3, with TRBD2 matching over 12 bases. Looked up from germline, CDR1 is SGHDN and CDR2 is FVKESK. V lost 2 bases to trimming and J lost 6 bases; unmatched junction nucleotides: 3. The CDR3 covers 15 residues.

The chain recombines TRBV18 with TRBJ2-7; D gene ambiguous. Germline CDR1 and CDR2: KGHSH and LQKENI. The CDR3 is 13 amino acids. V was trimmed by 3 bases and J by 3 bases, leaving 9 bases between them. CDR3 sequence: CASSPWPVYEQYF. The DNA of the CDR3 is TGTGCCAGCTCACCGTGGCCGGTCTACGAGCAGTACTTC.

The sample holds a few counts of this clone. The chain has TRBV9 and TRBJ1-4; no clear D. V lost 0 bases and J lost 5, with 11 bases in between. CDR1 is SGDLS, CDR2 YYNGEE, per germline. The CDR3 consists of 15 residues. As DNA, the CDR3 is TGTGCCAGCAGCGTAGCGGCAGGAGCAAATGAAAAACTGTTTTTT. The encoded protein is CASSVAAGANEKLFF. Together with reference TRBV9 and TRBJ1-4, the CDR3 gives the full variable domain: DSGVTQTPKHLITATGQRVTLRCSPRSGDLSVYWYQQSLDQGLQFLIQYYNGEERAKGNILERFSAQQFPDLHSELNLSSLELGDSALYFCASSVAAGANEKLFFGSGTQLSVL.

This chain's CDR3 is CASSPPGQGDGYTF. The CDR3 DNA reads as TGTGCCAGCTCACCACCGGGACAGGGAGATGGCTACACCTTC. The V and J genes are TRBV18 and TRBJ1-2, with 9 positions matching TRBD1. The V segment lost 0 bases and the J segment 6 bases; nucleotides outside the gene matches: 2. The CDR3 has 14 amino acids. The germline V gene has CDR1 KGHSH and CDR2 LQKENI. Based on the CDR3 plus reference TRBV18 and TRBJ1-2, the full variable domain is NAGVMQNPRHLVRRRGQEARLRCSPMKGHSHVYWYRQLPEEGLKFMVYLQKENIIDESGMPKERFSAEFPKEGPSILRIQQVVRGDSAAYFCASSPPGQGDGYTFGSGTRLTVV.

This clone has a handful of counts. V and J are TRBV6-8 and TRBJ2-3; D is possibly TRBD1 or TRBD2 (6 bases each). V shed 5 bases and J shed 2 bases, with 23 bases lying between them. Germline CDR1 reads MNHGY; CDR2 reads SAAAGT. The CDR3 loop spans 18 amino acids. The CDR3 sequence is CASSDLVQTGGNTDTQYF. For the CDR3, the DNA is TGTGCCAGCAGTGACCTCGTTCAGACAGGCGGGAACACAGATACGCAGTATTTT.

The genes are TRBV14 and TRBJ1-6; no definite D call. The CDR3 consists of 15 residues. Trimming cost V 0 bases and J 5 bases, with 8 bases left between them. Germline-derived CDR1 and CDR2 are SGHDN and FVKESK. CDR3 loop: CASSQDTGHNSPLHF. The CDR3 nucleotides are TGTGCCAGCAGCCAAGACACGGGTCATAATTCACCCCTCCACTTT.

This chain joins TRBV9 and TRBJ1-3; D not certain. The V end lost 0 bases, the J end lost 4 bases, and 11 bases lay between the germline ends. Germline V CDR1 and CDR2: SGDLS, YYNGEE. CDR3 length equals 15 residues. The CDR3 loop reads CASSVDNSKGNTIYF. The CDR3 bases are TGTGCCAGCAGCGTAGATAACAGCAAAGGAAACACCATATATTTT.

The genes are TRBV19 and TRBJ1-2; possible D gene TRBD1, 5 bases. The CDR3 covers 12 residues. Trimming cost V 4 bases and J 13 bases, with 16 bases left between them. The germline V gene has CDR1 LNHDA and CDR2 SQIVND (reference sequence). The CDR3 sequence: CASSTKGPTGTF. The CDR3 DNA reads TGTGCCAGTAGTACCAAGGGACCTACGGGCACCTTC.

The gene calls are TRBV11-3 and TRBJ2-5; D is perhaps TRBD2 (5 bases). The germline gives CDR1 SGHNT, CDR2 YENEEA. Deletions cut 1 base from V and 7 bases from J, with 13 bases between. There are 14 residues in the CDR3. The CDR3 coding sequence is TGTGCCAGCAGCTTAGGAGCGGTGGCACGGACCCAGTACTTC. Translated: CASSLGAVARTQYF.

This clone was detected only a few times. The genes are TRBV13 and TRBJ2-4; the D gene could be TRBD1 or TRBD2 (5 bases each). Germline V gene lookup returns CDR1 PRHDT and CDR2 FYEKMQ (reference sequence). The ends were cut back, 5 bases at V and 0 bases at J, with 17 bases in the middle. The CDR3 runs 17 residues. The CDR3 is CASSPTERWPAKNIQYF. CDR3 nucleotide sequence: TGTGCCAGCAGCCCGACAGAGCGGTGGCCAGCCAAAAACATTCAGTACTTC.

The J gene is TRBJ1-2, the V gene TRBV19; perhaps TRBD1 as D (5 bases). Per the germline V gene, CDR1 is LNHDA and CDR2 is SQIVND (reference sequence). Trimming took off 5 bases at V and 8 bases at J, with 24 bases between the two ends. The CDR3 is made up of 16 amino acids. CDR3 protein: CASSRPGTESLSGYTF. For the CDR3, the DNA is TGTGCCAGTAGTCGACCCGGGACGGAATCCCTTAGCGGCTACACCTTC.